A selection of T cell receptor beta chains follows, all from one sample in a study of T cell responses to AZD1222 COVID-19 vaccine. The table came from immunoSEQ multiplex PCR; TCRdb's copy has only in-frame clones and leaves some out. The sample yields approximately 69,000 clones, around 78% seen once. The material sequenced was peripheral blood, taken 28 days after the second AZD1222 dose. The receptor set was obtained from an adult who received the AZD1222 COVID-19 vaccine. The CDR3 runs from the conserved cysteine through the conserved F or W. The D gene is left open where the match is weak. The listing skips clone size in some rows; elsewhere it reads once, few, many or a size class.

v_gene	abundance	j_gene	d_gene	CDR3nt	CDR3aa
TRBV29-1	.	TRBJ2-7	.	TGCAGCGCTTCACAGGGTTACGAGCAGTACTTC	CSASQGYEQYF
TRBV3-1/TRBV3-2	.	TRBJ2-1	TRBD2	TGTGCCAGCAGCCAGGGCGGGGGGCACTCCTACAATGAGCAGTTCTTC	CASSQGGGHSYNEQFF
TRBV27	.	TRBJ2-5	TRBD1	TGTGCCAGCAGTCCCCTGACAGGGGAGGCAGAGACCCAGTACTTC	CASSPLTGEAETQYF
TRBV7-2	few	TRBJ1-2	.	TGTGCCAGCAGCTTGGGCCGGGCGGGGGCGATACTCTATGGCTACACCTTC	CASSLGRAGAILYGYTF
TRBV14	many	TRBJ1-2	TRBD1	TGTGCCAGCAGCCGGGACAGGGGGCTCGATGGCTACACCTTC	CASSRDRGLDGYTF
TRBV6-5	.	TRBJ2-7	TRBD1	TGTGCCAGCAGTCGGGACAGCTACGAGCAGTACTTC	CASSRDSYEQYF
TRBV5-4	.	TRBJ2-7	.	TGTGCCAGCAGCTCTAGGTGGGACTCCTACGAGCAGTACTTC	CASSSRWDSYEQYF
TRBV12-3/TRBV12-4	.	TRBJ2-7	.	TGTGCCAGCAGTTTTAGGCACCCAATGGAGCAGTACTTC	CASSFRHPMEQYF
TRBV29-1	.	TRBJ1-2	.	TGCAGCGGGGGTGGCTACACCTTC	CSGGGYTF
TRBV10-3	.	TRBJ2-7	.	TGTGCCATCAGCCCGGACAGACTCTACGAGCAGTACTTC	CAISPDRLYEQYF
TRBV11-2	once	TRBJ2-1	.	TGTGCCAGCAGCTTTACAGATTACAATGAGCAGTTCTTC	CASSFTDYNEQFF
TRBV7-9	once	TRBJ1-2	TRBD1	TGTGCCAGCAGCTTAGCAGAGGGGGCAGGCCATGGCTACACCTTC	CASSLAEGAGHGYTF
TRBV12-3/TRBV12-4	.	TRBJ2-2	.	TGTGCCAGCGGACTACACACCGGGGAGCTGTTTTTT	CASGLHTGELFF
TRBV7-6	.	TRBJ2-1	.	TGTGCCAGCAGTTATAGCGGGACAGGGCCCAATGAGCAGTTCTTC	CASSYSGTGPNEQFF
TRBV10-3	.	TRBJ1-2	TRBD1	TGTGCCATCAGCCCCCCCGGACAGGGGATTGGCTACACCTTC	CAISPPGQGIGYTF
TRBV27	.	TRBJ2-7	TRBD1	TGTGCCAGCAGCCAATTGACAGGGTTCGACGAGCAGTACTTC	CASSQLTGFDEQYF
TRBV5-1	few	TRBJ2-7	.	TGCGCCAGCAGCTTCGCAGGGGGGATAGACGAGCAGTACTTC	CASSFAGGIDEQYF